This TCR beta chain was captured in a study of blood T cells in healthy people across ages (dated by TCRdb to between 2015 and 2016). In the study overall: Template switching captured roughly one uniquely barcoded TCR beta cDNA molecule per two T cells in model experiments. For two donors (one aged 18 to 30 and one aged 80 or older), the study analyzed two additional independent replicas of 1 million unique cDNA reads from the same blood draw. Donors were grouped into four age groups: young (average 16 years), middle-aged (about 38), aged (about 60) and long-lived (about 89). To avoid experimental bias, donors of different ages were distributed randomly across sequencing lanes. Using deep sequencing normalized with unique cDNA molecular identifiers, the study measured how TCR beta repertoire diversity changes with age. What the authors observed across the whole study: The percentage of naive T cells measured by flow cytometry correlated strongly with observed TCR beta diversity. Because profiling used bulk unsorted PBMCs, naive and antigen-experienced compartments could not be compared conclusively. The CMV infection status of donors was not known, potentially confounding age-related changes in expanded clonotypes. Compared with the aged group, more naive CD4+ T cells, fewer expanded clones and increased TCR diversity were shown by the long-lived group, suggesting age selection. Estimates of total diversity based on one million sequenced T cells were regarded as lower bounds and as underestimates. Observed TCR beta diversity per million T cells fell roughly linearly with age, and a significant reduction was already apparent by age around 36.

CDR1 and CDR2 were assigned from the germline V gene (reference sequence) as DFQATT and SNEGSKA. A distance of 12 bases separates the germline ends of V and J, which lose 0 bases and 0 bases respectively. From the cysteine through the phenylalanine, the CDR3 covers 16 amino acids. The only DNA kept is the CDR3, 48 bases in frame from the first base. Donors were approximately 42 systemically healthy Caucasian individuals from Russia aged roughly 6 to 100 years. Each donor gave about 11 milliliters of peripheral blood, drawn into EDTA-treated Vacutainer tubes. PBMCs were isolated by Ficoll-Paque density-gradient centrifugation, with at least 7 million obtained per sample. Total RNA was extracted from PBMCs with Trizol reagent, with at least 5 micrograms obtained per sample. For every donor, flow cytometry on a PBMC aliquot measured the percentage of naive CD45RAhigh/CD27high T cells. As for this clonotype: Its antigen is still unknown. Per-base qualities were not stored, and no clone one base away is much larger.

Libraries were made using 5' RACE. The sequencer listed for this sample is Illumina HiSeq 2500. A second PCR of roughly 7 to 12 cycles was performed with a sample-barcoded 5' primer and a J-beta primer mix. Each TCR beta cDNA molecule received a unique molecular identifier from a template-switch 5' adaptor carrying 12 random nucleotides. Each sample yielded at least 3 million CDR3-containing paired-end reads. The Mint cDNA synthesis kit, primed by a TRBC-specific oligonucleotide, was used to synthesize first-strand cDNA from all RNA. After uracil-DNA glycosylase treatment, a first 18-cycle PCR used universal primers M1SS and BC2_uni_R on all cDNA. From the authors' description of their analysis: Each sample was normalized by randomly selecting 1 million high-quality reads, each carrying a distinct molecular identifier. Reads sharing molecular identifiers were discarded rather than binned into consensus sequences. MiTCR, run with a Q25 quality threshold and the strictest error-elimination algorithm, handled CDR3 identification, clonotype clustering and error correction. A nonparametric unseen species model using Euler transformation provided a lower-bound estimate of total TCR beta diversity. TCRdb's own reprocessing of the public reads used fastp at Q25 and MiXCR and kept productive beta chains. Every CDR3 protein is listed once, alongside the most common genes and DNA of its rows. In this record, the V and J calls reflect TCRdb's handling and not the investigators' own analysis. The sample contains about 1,800,000 distinct CDR3 sequences, about 28% of them found a single time. The top ten clonotypes cover 7.7% of the sample.

The sequencing input was blood. The receptor chain draws on TRBV20-1 and TRBJ2-1; perhaps TRBD2 is the D gene, with 6 bases matching. The clonotype was recovered from a young woman in good health. In nucleotide form, the sequence is TGCAGTGCTAGAGATTGGAGGGGCTACTCCTACAATGAGCAGTTCTTC. It encodes CSARDWRGYSYNEQFF.